The rows below give T cell receptor beta chains drawn from one sample of a study of T cell repertoires in cytomegalovirus infection. Each CDR3 protein gets one entry after TCRdb re-called the reads with MiXCR. The table records 200,000 to 250,000 distinct CDR3 sequences, around 40% of them present only once. Antigen specificity for these receptors is unknown. This specimen consisted of CD8+ T cells from cultured PBMCs, obtained from culture after CMV antigen stimulation. The receptors were sampled from a human donor in good health (CMV status not recorded). Some clones in this sample may be carry-over from other donors' samples. Each CDR3 is given with its conserved first and last residue. A D gene is named only where the DNA matches it firmly. The size of a clone is reported for some rows only, either as once, few or many, or as a class for expanded clones.

abundance	d_gene	v_gene	j_gene	CDR3aa	CDR3nt
NA	NA	TRBV2	TRBJ1-5	CASRVREVRIVNQPQLF	TGTGCCAGCAGGGTCAGGGAGGTACGGATAGTCAATCAGCCCCAGCTTTTT
few	NA	TRBV2	TRBJ1-6	CASSDEGAYNSPLHF	TGTGCCAGCAGTGACGAGGGGGCCTATAATTCACCCCTCCACTTT
NA	NA	TRBV28	TRBJ2-7	CASSLSGDQIRSDEQYF	TGTGCCAGCAGTTTATCGGGTGACCAGATTAGGTCGGACGAGCAGTACTTC
NA	TRBD2	TRBV7-3	TRBJ2-3	CASSLNSGRTDTQYF	TGTGCCAGCAGCTTAAATAGCGGGCGCACAGATACGCAGTATTTT
many	TRBD1	TRBV6-6	TRBJ2-3	CASRGQGSTDTQYF	TGTGCCAGCAGGGGACAGGGCAGCACAGATACGCAGTATTTT
NA	NA	TRBV2	TRBJ2-7	CAILPGGGYEQYF	TGTGCCATCCTACCCGGGGGTGGGTACGAGCAGTACTTC
NA	TRBD1	TRBV11-2	TRBJ2-7	CASSLGQGSGEQYF	TGTGCCAGCAGCTTAGGACAGGGAAGTGGAGAGCAGTACTTC
NA	TRBD2	TRBV11-2	TRBJ2-1	CASSLGLAGAYEQFF	TGTGCCAGCAGCCTGGGACTAGCGGGAGCCTATGAGCAGTTCTTC
many	TRBD2	TRBV10-1	TRBJ2-7	CASSELGLAGDEQYF	TGCGCCAGCAGTGAGTTGGGACTAGCGGGGGACGAGCAGTACTTC
NA	TRBD1	TRBV20-1	TRBJ2-7	CSARGGTGGDEQYF	TGCAGTGCTAGAGGCGGGACAGGGGGCGACGAGCAGTACTTC
few	NA	TRBV6-1	TRBJ2-5	CASRALRGQETQYF	TGTGCCAGCCGAGCCCTACGGGGCCAAGAGACCCAGTACTTC
NA	TRBD1	TRBV28	TRBJ2-7	CASLSLTGLGEQYF	TGTGCCAGCCTATCCCTGACAGGGCTAGGAGAGCAGTACTTC
NA	NA	TRBV7-9	TRBJ1-2	CASSSQGFGYTF	TGTGCCAGCAGCTCACAGGGTTTTGGCTACACCTTC
NA	TRBD2	TRBV5-1	TRBJ2-5	CASSLEAPGGRQETQYF	TGCGCCAGCAGCTTGGAGGCGCCGGGAGGGCGCCAAGAGACCCAGTACTTC
NA	NA	TRBV7-8	TRBJ1-1	CASSPNRLNTEAFF	TGTGCCAGCAGCCCCAACAGGCTGAACACTGAAGCTTTCTTT
NA	NA	TRBV6-5	TRBJ2-5	CASSYAGTQETQYF	TGTGCAAGCAGTTACGCAGGGACCCAAGAGACCCAGTACTTC
NA	TRBD2	TRBV20-1	TRBJ2-4	CSARDRLAGDPKNIQYF	TGCAGTGCTAGAGACCGACTAGCGGGAGACCCCAAAAACATTCAGTACTTC
many	NA	TRBV27	TRBJ1-1	CASSLSRAAEAFF	TGTGCCAGCAGTTTATCGAGGGCAGCAGAAGCTTTCTTT
NA	TRBD1	TRBV7-9	TRBJ1-1	CASSPRGRGLRNTEAFF	TGTGCCAGCAGCCCCCGAGGCAGGGGGCTAAGAAACACTGAAGCTTTCTTT
NA	TRBD2	TRBV27	TRBJ2-7	CASGSLRASSVAGTYEQYF	TGTGCCAGCGGATCCCTAAGAGCGTCGTCCGTAGCGGGAACGTACGAGCAGTACTTC
many	NA	TRBV7-2	TRBJ1-5	CASSPDSRYSNQPQHF	TGTGCCAGCAGCCCAGATTCAAGATATAGCAATCAGCCCCAGCATTTT
NA	NA	TRBV28	TRBJ2-7	CASSPPLLQVLSYEQYF	TGTGCCAGCAGCCCTCCCTTGCTCCAGGTACTCTCCTACGAGCAGTACTTC
many	TRBD2	TRBV7-2	TRBJ2-7	CASSFPGGPYEQYF	TGTGCCAGCAGCTTCCCGGGAGGGCCGTACGAGCAGTACTTC
few	NA	TRBV28	TRBJ2-7	CASSLGPTTISYEQYF	TGTGCCAGCAGCCTGGGACCGACGACCATCTCCTACGAGCAGTACTTC
few	NA	TRBV4-1	TRBJ2-1	CASSQGAQSSYNEQFF	TGCGCCAGCAGCCAGGGGGCCCAAAGCTCCTACAATGAGCAGTTCTTC
once	NA	TRBV7-3	TRBJ2-5	CASSSLPGALETQYF	TGTGCCAGCAGCTCCCTCCCGGGGGCTTTGGAGACTCAGTACTTC
NA	NA	TRBV7-9	TRBJ2-3	CASSGEDRTGADTQYF	TGTGCCAGCAGCGGGGAAGATCGGACTGGCGCAGATACGCAGTATTTT
NA	NA	TRBV7-9	TRBJ2-5	CASSVVNRVETQYF	TGTGCCAGCAGCGTCGTTAACAGGGTTGAGACCCAGTACTTC
once	NA	TRBV9	TRBJ1-1	CASSVGTGSNTEAFF	TGTGCCAGCAGCGTAGGAACAGGATCGAACACTGAAGCTTTCTTT
few	NA	TRBV7-3	TRBJ1-1	CASSLIGGVEAFF	TGTGCCAGCAGCTTAATAGGCGGGGTTGAAGCTTTCTTT
NA	TRBD1	TRBV4-2	TRBJ1-2	CASSQDLRRGRGGIYGYTF	TGTGCCAGCAGCCAAGACTTGAGAAGGGGGCGAGGGGGTATCTATGGCTACACCTTC
few	TRBD2	TRBV2	TRBJ2-7	CATAGEGLVPYEQYF	TGTGCCACCGCAGGGGAGGGACTAGTCCCCTACGAGCAGTACTTC
NA	NA	TRBV28	TRBJ2-5	CASSLFPGQFQETQYF	TGTGCCAGCAGTTTATTTCCCGGACAGTTCCAAGAGACCCAGTACTTC
few	NA	TRBV5-1	TRBJ1-2	CASSLEAGNPYGYTF	TGCGCCAGCAGCTTGGAGGCAGGGAATCCTTATGGCTACACCTTC
few	NA	TRBV27	TRBJ1-5	CASSSKQGREPQHF	TGTGCCAGCAGTTCGAAACAGGGACGGGAGCCCCAGCATTTT
few	TRBD2	TRBV10-3	TRBJ2-3	CAISELSGGRRDTQYF	TGTGCCATCAGTGAGTTGTCGGGAGGAAGACGAGATACGCAGTATTTT
NA	NA	TRBV27	TRBJ2-7	CASSFGDPEGYEQYF	TGTGCCAGCAGTTTTGGAGACCCTGAGGGCTACGAGCAGTACTTC
NA	NA	TRBV6-2/TRBV6-3	TRBJ2-1	CASSYPAGEQIQSSYNEQFF	TGTGCCAGCAGTTACCCCGCTGGAGAACAAATCCAAAGCTCCTACAATGAGCAGTTCTTC
NA	TRBD2	TRBV15	TRBJ2-7	CATSRGLAGGSYEQYF	TGTGCCACCAGCAGAGGACTAGCGGGGGGCTCCTACGAGCAGTACTTC